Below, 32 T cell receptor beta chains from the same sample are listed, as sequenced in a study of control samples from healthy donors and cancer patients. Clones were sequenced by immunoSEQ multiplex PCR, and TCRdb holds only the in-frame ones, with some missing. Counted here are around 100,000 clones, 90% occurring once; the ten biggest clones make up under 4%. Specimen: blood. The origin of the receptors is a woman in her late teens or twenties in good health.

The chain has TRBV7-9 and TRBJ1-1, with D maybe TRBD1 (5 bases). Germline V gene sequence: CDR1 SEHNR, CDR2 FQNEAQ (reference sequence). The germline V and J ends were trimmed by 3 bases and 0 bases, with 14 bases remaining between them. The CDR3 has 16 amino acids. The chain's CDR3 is CASSFVRVGLNTEAFF. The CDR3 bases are TGTGCCAGCAGCTTCGTCAGGGTCGGACTGAACACTGAAGCTTTCTTT.

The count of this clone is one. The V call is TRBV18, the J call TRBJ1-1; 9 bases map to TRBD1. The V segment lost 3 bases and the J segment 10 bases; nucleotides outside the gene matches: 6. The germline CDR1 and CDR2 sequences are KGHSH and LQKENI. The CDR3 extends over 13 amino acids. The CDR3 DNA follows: TGTGCCAGCTCACCGGGACAGGGCCCTAGAGCTTTCTTT. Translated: CASSPGQGPRAFF.

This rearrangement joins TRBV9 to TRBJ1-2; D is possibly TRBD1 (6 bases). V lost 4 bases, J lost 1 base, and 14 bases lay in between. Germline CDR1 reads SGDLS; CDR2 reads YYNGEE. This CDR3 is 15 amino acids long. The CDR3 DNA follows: TGTGCCAGCAGCCCCCCCGGGGGGCATAACTATGGCTACACCTTC. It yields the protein CASSPPGGHNYGYTF.

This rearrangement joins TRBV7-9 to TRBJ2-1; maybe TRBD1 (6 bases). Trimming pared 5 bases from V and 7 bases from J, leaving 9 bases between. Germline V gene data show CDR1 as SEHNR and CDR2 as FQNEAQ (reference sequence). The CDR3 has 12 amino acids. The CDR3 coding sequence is TGTGCCAGCAGCCAGGGGCCAAATGAGCAGTTCTTC. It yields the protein CASSQGPNEQFF.

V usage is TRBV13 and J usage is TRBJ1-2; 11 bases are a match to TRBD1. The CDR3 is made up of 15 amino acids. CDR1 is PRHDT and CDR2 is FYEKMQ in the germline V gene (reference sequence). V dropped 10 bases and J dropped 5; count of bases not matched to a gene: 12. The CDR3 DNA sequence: TGTGCCAACCCGGACAGGGGGCCAAGTTTTTATGGCTACACCTTC. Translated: CANPDRGPSFYGYTF.

The CDR3 DNA reads TGTGCCAGCAGTCCGGCCTCCGGGACAGGGTGGGGCTACACCTTC. Encoded protein: CASSPASGTGWGYTF. The chain combines TRBV27 with TRBJ1-2, with 9 bases fitting TRBD1. The CDR3 is 15 residues long. V was pared by 5 bases and J by 8 bases, with 12 bases of the junction left unmatched. CDR1 and CDR2 from the germline V gene are MNHEY and SMNVEV (reference sequence).

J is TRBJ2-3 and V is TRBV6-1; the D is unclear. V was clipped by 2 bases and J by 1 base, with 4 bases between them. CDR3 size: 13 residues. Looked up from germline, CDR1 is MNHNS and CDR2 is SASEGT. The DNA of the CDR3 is TGTGCCAGCAGTGAAAGCCGCACAGATACGCAGTATTTT. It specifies CASSESRTDTQYF.

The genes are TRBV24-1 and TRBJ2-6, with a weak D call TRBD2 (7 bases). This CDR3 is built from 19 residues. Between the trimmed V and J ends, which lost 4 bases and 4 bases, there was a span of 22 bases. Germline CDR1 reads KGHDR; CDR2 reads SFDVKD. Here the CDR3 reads CATSDPWGGGLLGANVLTF. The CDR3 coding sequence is TGTGCCACCAGTGACCCCTGGGGAGGGGGTCTTTTAGGGGCCAACGTCCTGACTTTC.

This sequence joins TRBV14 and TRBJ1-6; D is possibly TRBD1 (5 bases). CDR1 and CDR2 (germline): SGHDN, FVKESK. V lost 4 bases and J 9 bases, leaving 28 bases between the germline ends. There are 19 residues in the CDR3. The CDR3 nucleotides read TGTGCCAGCAGCCGACTCGGGGCCCACCTAGGCACGGATGGTTCACCCCTCCACTTT. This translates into CASSRLGAHLGTDGSPLHF. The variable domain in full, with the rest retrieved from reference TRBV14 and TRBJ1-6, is EAGVTQFPSHSVIEKGQTVTLRCDPISGHDNLYWYRRVMGKEIKFLLHFVKESKQDESGMPNNRFLAERTGGTYSTLKVQPAELEDSGVYFCASSRLGAHLGTDGSPLHFGNGTRLTVT.

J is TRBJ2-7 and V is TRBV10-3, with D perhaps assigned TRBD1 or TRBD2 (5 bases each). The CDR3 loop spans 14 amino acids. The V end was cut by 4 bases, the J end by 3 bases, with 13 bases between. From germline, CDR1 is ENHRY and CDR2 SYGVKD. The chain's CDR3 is CAISAWGTNYEQYF. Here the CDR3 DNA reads TGTGCCATCAGTGCATGGGGGACGAACTACGAGCAGTACTTC.

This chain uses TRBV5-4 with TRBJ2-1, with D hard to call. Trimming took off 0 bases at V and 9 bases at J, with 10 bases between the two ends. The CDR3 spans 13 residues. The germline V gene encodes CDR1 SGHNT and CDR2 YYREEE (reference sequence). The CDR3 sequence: CASSLGKVTEQFF. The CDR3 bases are TGTGCCAGCAGCTTGGGTAAGGTAACTGAGCAGTTCTTC.

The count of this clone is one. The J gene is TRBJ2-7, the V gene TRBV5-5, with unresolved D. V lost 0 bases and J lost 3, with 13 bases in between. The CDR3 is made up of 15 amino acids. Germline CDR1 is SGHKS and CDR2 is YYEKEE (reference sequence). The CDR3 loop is CASSLASVQFYEQYF. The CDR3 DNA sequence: TGTGCCAGCAGCTTGGCGTCTGTTCAGTTCTACGAGCAGTACTTC.

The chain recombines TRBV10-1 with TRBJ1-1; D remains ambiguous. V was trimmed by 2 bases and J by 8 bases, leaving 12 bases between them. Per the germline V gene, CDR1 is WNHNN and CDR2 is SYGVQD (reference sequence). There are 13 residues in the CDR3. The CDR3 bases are TGCGCCAGCAGTGAGAGTCGGGCCAGGGAAGCTTTCTTT. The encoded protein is CASSESRAREAFF.

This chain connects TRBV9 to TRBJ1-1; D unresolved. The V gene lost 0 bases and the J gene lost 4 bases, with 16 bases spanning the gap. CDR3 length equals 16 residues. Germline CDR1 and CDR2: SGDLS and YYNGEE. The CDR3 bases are TGTGCCAGCAGCGTAGATCTTTTGGATGCTGCCACTGAAGCTTTCTTT. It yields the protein CASSVDLLDAATEAFF.

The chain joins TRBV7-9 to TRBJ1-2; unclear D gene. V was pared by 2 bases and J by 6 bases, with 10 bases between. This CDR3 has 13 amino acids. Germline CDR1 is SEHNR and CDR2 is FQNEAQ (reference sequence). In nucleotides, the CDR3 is TGTGCCAGCAGCTTAACGTGGCGGGATGGCTACACCTTC. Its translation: CASSLTWRDGYTF.

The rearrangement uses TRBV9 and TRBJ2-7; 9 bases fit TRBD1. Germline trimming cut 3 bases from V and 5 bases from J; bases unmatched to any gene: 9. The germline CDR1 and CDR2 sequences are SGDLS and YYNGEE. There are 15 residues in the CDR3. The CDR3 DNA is TGTGCCAGCAGCGCGAAGGGACAGGGTATCCACGAGCAGTACTTC. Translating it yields CASSAKGQGIHEQYF. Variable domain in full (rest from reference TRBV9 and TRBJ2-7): DSGVTQTPKHLITATGQRVTLRCSPRSGDLSVYWYQQSLDQGLQFLIQYYNGEERAKGNILERFSAQQFPDLHSELNLSSLELGDSALYFCASSAKGQGIHEQYFGPGTRLTVT.

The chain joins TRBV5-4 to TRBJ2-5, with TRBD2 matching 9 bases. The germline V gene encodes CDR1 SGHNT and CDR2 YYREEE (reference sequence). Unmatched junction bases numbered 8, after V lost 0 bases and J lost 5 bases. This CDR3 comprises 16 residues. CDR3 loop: CASSLAGASGAETQYF. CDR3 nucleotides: TGTGCCAGCAGCTTGGCCGGGGCTAGCGGGGCCGAGACCCAGTACTTC. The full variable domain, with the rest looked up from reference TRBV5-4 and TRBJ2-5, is ETGVTQSPTHLIKTRGQQVTLRCSSQSGHNTVSWYQQALGQGPQFIFQYYREEENGRGNFPPRFSGLQFPNYSSELNVNALELDDSALYLCASSLAGASGAETQYFGPGTRLLVL.

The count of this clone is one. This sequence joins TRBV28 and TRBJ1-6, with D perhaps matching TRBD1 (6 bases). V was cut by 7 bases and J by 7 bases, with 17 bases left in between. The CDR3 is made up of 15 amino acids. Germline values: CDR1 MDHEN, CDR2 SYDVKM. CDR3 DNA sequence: TGTGCCAGCACATCCGGGGCAGGGGTAAATTCACCCCTCCACTTT. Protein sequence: CASTSGAGVNSPLHF.

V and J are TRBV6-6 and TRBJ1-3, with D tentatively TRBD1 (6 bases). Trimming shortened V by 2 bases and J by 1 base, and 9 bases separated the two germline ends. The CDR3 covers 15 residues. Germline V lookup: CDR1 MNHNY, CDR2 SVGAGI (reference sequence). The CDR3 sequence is CASSYPGTSGNTIYF. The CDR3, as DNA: TGTGCCAGCAGTTACCCCGGGACATCTGGAAACACCATATATTTT.

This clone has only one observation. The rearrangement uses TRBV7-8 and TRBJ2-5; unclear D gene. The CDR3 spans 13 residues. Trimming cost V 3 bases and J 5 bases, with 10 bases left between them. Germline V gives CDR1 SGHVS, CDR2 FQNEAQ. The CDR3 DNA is TGTGCCAGCAGCTTTTTTAATTCGGAGACCCAGTACTTC. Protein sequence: CASSFFNSETQYF.

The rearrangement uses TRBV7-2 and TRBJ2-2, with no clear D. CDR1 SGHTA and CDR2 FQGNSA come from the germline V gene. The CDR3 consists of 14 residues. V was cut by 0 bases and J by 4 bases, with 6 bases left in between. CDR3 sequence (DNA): TGTGCCAGCAGCTTAGCAGTTGGCACCGGGGAGCTGTTTTTT. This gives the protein CASSLAVGTGELFF. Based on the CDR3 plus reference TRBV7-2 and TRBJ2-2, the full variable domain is GAGVSQSPSNKVTEKGKDVELRCDPISGHTALYWYRQSLGQGLEFLIYFQGNSAPDKSGLPSDRFSAERTGGSVSTLTIQRTQQEDSAVYLCASSLAVGTGELFFGEGSRLTVL.

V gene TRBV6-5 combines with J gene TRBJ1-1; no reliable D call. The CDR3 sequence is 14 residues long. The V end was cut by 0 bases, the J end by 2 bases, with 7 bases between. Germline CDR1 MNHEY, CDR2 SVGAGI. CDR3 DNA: TGTGCCAGCAGTTACTCCGCGAGTAACACTGAAGCTTTCTTT. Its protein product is CASSYSASNTEAFF.

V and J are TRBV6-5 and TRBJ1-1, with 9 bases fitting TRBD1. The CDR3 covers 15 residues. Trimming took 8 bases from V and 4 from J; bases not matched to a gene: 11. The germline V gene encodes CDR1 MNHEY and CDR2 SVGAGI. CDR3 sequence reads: CASDGTGPTGTEAFF. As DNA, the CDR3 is TGTGCCAGCGATGGGACAGGGCCAACGGGCACTGAAGCTTTCTTT.

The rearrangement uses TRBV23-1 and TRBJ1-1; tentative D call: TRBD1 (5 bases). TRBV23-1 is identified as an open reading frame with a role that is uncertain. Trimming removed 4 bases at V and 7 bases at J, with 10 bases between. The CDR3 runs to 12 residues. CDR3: CASSLGVHEAFF. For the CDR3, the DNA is TGCGCCAGCAGTCTAGGGGTACATGAAGCTTTCTTT.

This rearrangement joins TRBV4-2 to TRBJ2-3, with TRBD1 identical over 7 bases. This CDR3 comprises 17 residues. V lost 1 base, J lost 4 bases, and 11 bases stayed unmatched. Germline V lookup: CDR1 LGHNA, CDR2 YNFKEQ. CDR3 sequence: CASSQGMNGQGADTQYF. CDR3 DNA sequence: TGTGCCAGCAGCCAAGGGATGAATGGGCAGGGGGCAGATACGCAGTATTTT.

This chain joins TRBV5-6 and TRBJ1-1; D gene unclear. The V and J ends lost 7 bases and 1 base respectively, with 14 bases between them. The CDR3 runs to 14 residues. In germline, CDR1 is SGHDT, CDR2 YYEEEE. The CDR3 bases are TGTGCCAGCTTCCCGGTAGGGCCGAACACTGAAGCTTTCTTT. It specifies CASFPVGPNTEAFF.

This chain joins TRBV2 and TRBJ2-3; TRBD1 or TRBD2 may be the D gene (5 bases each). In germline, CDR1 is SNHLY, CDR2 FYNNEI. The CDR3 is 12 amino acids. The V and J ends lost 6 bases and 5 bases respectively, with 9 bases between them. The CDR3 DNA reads TGTGCCAGCAGGGGGGTTGGAGATACGCAGTATTTT. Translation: CASRGVGDTQYF.

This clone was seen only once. Here the CDR3 DNA reads TGTGCAAGTCGCTTCTGCCTACCCCGGGGCTTCGGGTCGACCCAGTACTTC. Protein product: CASRFCLPRGFGSTQYF. V usage is TRBV12-2 and J usage is TRBJ2-5. TRBV12-2 is a pseudogene segment. This CDR3 has 17 residues.

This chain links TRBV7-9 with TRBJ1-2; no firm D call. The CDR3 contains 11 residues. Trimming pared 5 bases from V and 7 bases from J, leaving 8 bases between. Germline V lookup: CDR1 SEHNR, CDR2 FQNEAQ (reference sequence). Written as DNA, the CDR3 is TGTGCCAGCAGCCTCGCGGTTGGCTACACCTTC. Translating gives CASSLAVGYTF.

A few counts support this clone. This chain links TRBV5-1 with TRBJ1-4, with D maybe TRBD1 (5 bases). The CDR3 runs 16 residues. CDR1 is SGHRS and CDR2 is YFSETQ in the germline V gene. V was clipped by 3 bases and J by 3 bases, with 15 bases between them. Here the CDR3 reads CASSYTYQGSNEKLFF. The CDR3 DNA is TGCGCCAGCAGCTACACTTACCAGGGTTCTAATGAAAAACTGTTTTTT.

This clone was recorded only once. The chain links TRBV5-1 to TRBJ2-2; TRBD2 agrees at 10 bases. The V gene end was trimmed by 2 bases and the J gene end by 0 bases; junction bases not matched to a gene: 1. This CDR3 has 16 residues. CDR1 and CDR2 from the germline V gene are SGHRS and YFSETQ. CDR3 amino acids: CASSLLAGPNTGELFF. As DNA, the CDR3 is TGCGCCAGCAGCTTACTAGCGGGGCCGAACACCGGGGAGCTGTTTTTT.

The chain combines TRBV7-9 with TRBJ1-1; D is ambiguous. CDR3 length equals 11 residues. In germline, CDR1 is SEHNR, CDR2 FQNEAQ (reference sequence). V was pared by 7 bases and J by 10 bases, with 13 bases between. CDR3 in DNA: TGTGCCAGCATCACGGACGGAGGAGCTTTCTTT. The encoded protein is CASITDGGAFF.